These T cell receptor beta chains were read from a single sample in a study of T cell responses to AZD1222 COVID-19 vaccine. Sequencing was performed with immunoSEQ multiplex PCR; in TCRdb, only in-frame clones are kept and a portion is missing. The sample has 100,000 to 150,000 clones, more than 90% seen once. Sequences were derived from peripheral blood, sampled 28 days after the second AZD1222 dose. Every receptor here comes from an adult who received the AZD1222 COVID-19 vaccine. The CDR3 runs from the conserved cysteine through the conserved F or W. A D gene is named only where the DNA matches it firmly. Clone size is shown for a subset of rows, as once, few, many or a class of expanded clone.

clone_size d_call cdr3_length j_call v_call cdr3_aa cdr3_nt
- TRBD1 13 TRBJ1-1 TRBV7-9 CASSWDRGRRAFF TGTGCCAGCAGCTGGGACAGGGGGCGTAGAGCTTTCTTT
- - 17 TRBJ1-6 TRBV4-1 CASSQGLAKKLNSPLHF TGCGCCAGCAGCCAAGGGCTCGCGAAAAAGCTTAATTCACCCCTCCACTTT
- TRBD1 14 TRBJ1-1 TRBV19 CASSQQTGATEAFF TGTGCCAGTAGTCAACAGACAGGGGCTACTGAAGCTTTCTTT
- - 11 TRBJ2-3 TRBV24-1 CATSDPNTQYF TGTGCCACCTCGGACCCTAATACGCAGTATTTT
- TRBD1 15 TRBJ1-2 TRBV7-2 CASSLWGGQGDGYTF TGTGCCAGCAGCTTATGGGGGGGACAGGGCGATGGCTACACCTTC
- - 15 TRBJ2-1 TRBV4-3 CASSQDTDPYNEQFF TGCGCCAGCAGCCAAGATACGGACCCCTACAATGAGCAGTTCTTC
- - 14 TRBJ2-3 TRBV6-2/TRBV6-3 CASSLAQGTDTQYF TGTGCCAGCAGCTTAGCGCAAGGCACAGATACGCAGTATTTT
- - 13 TRBJ1-1 TRBV9 CASSVSGATEAFF TGTGCCAGCAGCGTATCAGGGGCCACTGAAGCTTTCTTT
once TRBD1 15 TRBJ1-1 TRBV28 CASSTGGPMNTEAFF TGTGCCAGCAGTACAGGGGGACCGATGAACACTGAAGCTTTCTTT
- - 13 TRBJ1-5 TRBV2 CASSPKGNQPQHF TGTGCCAGCAGTCCAAAGGGCAATCAGCCCCAGCATTTT
- - 14 TRBJ2-7 TRBV21-1 CASAGTSLIYEQYF TGTGCCAGCGCCGGGACTAGCCTAATCTACGAGCAGTACTTC
- TRBD2 15 TRBJ2-1 TRBV11-2 CASSLGLAGAGEQFF TGTGCCAGCAGCTTAGGGCTAGCGGGAGCCGGGGAGCAGTTCTTC
- TRBD1 14 TRBJ1-4 TRBV27 CASSLGRGHEKLFF TGTGCCAGCAGTTTGGGCAGGGGGCACGAAAAACTGTTTTTT
- - 14 TRBJ1-5 TRBV4-2 CASSHAGANQPQHF TGTGCCAGCAGCCATGCCGGGGCCAATCAGCCCCAGCATTTT
- TRBD1 12 TRBJ1-2 TRBV30 CAWSTGGGGYTF TGTGCCTGGAGTACAGGAGGGGGCGGCTACACCTTC
- TRBD1 15 TRBJ2-2 TRBV5-1 CASSLQGENTGELFF TGCGCCAGCAGCCTACAGGGGGAGAACACCGGGGAGCTGTTTTTT
- - 16 TRBJ1-1 TRBV18 CASSPAIRGRSTEAFF TGTGCCAGCTCACCGGCTATAAGGGGACGAAGCACTGAAGCTTTCTTT
- TRBD1 15 TRBJ2-2 TRBV9 CASGYRGSNTGELFF TGTGCCAGCGGGTACAGGGGAAGTAACACCGGGGAGCTGTTTTTT
- - 14 TRBJ2-4 TRBV19 CASSMGRGSDIQYF TGTGCCAGTAGTATGGGACGAGGATCGGACATTCAGTACTTC
- TRBD1 13 TRBJ2-7 TRBV2 CASSQDRSYEQYF TGTGCCAGCAGTCAGGACAGGTCCTACGAGCAGTACTTC
- TRBD1 16 TRBJ2-6 TRBV7-2 CASSLTGTAGANVLTF TGTGCCAGCAGCTTGACCGGGACAGCTGGGGCCAACGTCCTGACTTTC
- - 12 TRBJ2-1 TRBV9 CASSPGGLEQFF TGTGCCAGCAGCCCGGGCGGACTCGAGCAGTTCTTC
once - 12 TRBJ1-2 TRBV5-1 CASKTGGDGYTF TGCGCCAGCAAAACAGGAGGAGATGGCTACACCTTC
- - 14 TRBJ1-6 TRBV5-8 CASSLVWDNSPLHF TGTGCCAGCAGCTTGGTGTGGGATAATTCACCCCTCCACTTT
once TRBD1 14 TRBJ2-3 TRBV14 CASSWDRFTDTQYF TGTGCCAGCAGCTGGGACAGATTCACAGATACGCAGTATTTT
- TRBD1 13 TRBJ1-2 TRBV18 CASSPDRVYGYTF TGTGCCAGCTCGCCCGACAGGGTTTATGGCTACACCTTC
- TRBD1 18 TRBJ2-2 TRBV5-1 CASSPTTGGPLNTGELFF TGCGCCAGCAGCCCGACCACAGGGGGCCCCTTGAACACCGGGGAGCTGTTTTTT
- TRBD2 15 TRBJ2-1 TRBV19 CASSIGSAGINEQFF TGTGCCAGTAGTATAGGTTCAGCGGGGATCAATGAGCAGTTCTTC
- - 13 TRBJ1-2 TRBV28 CASSPPRGNGYTF TGTGCCAGCAGTCCCCCCCGGGGGAATGGCTACACCTTC
once - 15 TRBJ2-6 TRBV7-2 CASSLRIAGANVLTF TGTGCCAGCAGCTTAAGAATCGCTGGTGCCAACGTCCTGACTTTC
- - 14 TRBJ2-2 TRBV7-3 CASSTGLNTGELFF TGTGCCAGCAGCACGGGACTTAACACCGGGGAGCTGTTTTTT
- - 12 TRBJ2-1 TRBV27 CASSLNGYEQFF TGTGCCAGCAGTTTAAATGGATATGAGCAGTTCTTC
- - 13 TRBJ1-6 TRBV27 CASTLKGGSPLHF TGTGCCAGCACCCTAAAAGGCGGATCACCCCTCCACTTT
- TRBD1 15 TRBJ2-7 TRBV3-1/TRBV3-2 CASSLYRTGPNEQYF TGTGCCAGCAGCCTATATCGGACAGGGCCCAACGAGCAGTACTTC
few - 15 TRBJ2-3 TRBV5-5 CASSLVPASTDTQYF TGTGCCAGCAGCTTGGTCCCGGCTAGCACAGATACGCAGTATTTT